Shown below are 21 T cell receptor beta chains from a single sample sequenced in a study of T cell changes during pregnancy in multiple sclerosis. Method: immunoSEQ multiplex PCR; TCRdb's copy keeps in-frame clones and lacks some. The table records about 50,000 clones, roughly nine tenths of them present only once. This specimen was CD4+ T cells from peripheral blood mononuclear cells, taken after pregnancy. The source is a female donor with multiple sclerosis, enrolled in a pregnancy study.

J is TRBJ2-3 and V is TRBV30, with TRBD2 matching over 9 bases. CDR1 GTSNPN and CDR2 SVGIG come from the germline V gene (reference sequence). With V trimmed by 4 bases and J by 2 bases, 7 bases remained unmatched. There are 15 residues in the CDR3. CDR3: CAWTPLAGSTDTQYF. CDR3 coding DNA: TGTGCCTGGACGCCCCTAGCGGGGTCCACAGATACGCAGTATTTT.

This chain uses TRBV7-2 with TRBJ2-5; unclear D gene. The V gene's germline CDR1 is SGHTA and CDR2 FQGNSA. CDR3 size: 14 residues. V lost 2 bases, J lost 5 bases, and 12 bases lay in between. CDR3 sequence reads: CASSLTPPSETQYF. CDR3 coding DNA: TGTGCCAGCAGCTTAACGCCCCCTAGTGAGACCCAGTACTTC.

This chain uses TRBV23-1 with TRBJ2-1; 7 positions match TRBD2. TRBV23-1 belongs to the ORF category, with a function that is uncertain. The V and J ends lost 3 bases and 7 bases, in that order; junction bases with no gene match: 9. CDR3 length: 15 residues. CDR3 loop: CASSHPAGTKNEQFF. In nucleotides, the CDR3 is TGCGCCAGCAGTCACCCAGCCGGGACTAAGAATGAGCAGTTCTTC.

V gene TRBV7-2 combines with J gene TRBJ1-3, with D possibly matching TRBD1 (5 bases). The CDR3 covers 16 residues. Trimming removed 2 bases at V and 2 bases at J, with 13 bases between. The germline V gene encodes CDR1 SGHTA and CDR2 FQGNSA. The CDR3 sequence: CASSLSGRATGNTIYF. The DNA of the CDR3 is TGTGCCAGCAGCTTATCAGGCAGGGCTACTGGAAACACCATATATTTT.

V is TRBV5-4 and J is TRBJ1-2; no clear D. V shed 1 base and J shed 6 bases, with 10 bases lying between them. CDR3 length: 13 residues. Germline CDR1 reads SGHNT; CDR2 reads YYREEE (reference sequence). The CDR3 nucleotides are TGTGCCAGCAGCTTGTCAGGTGCAAATGGCTACACCTTC. It yields the protein CASSLSGANGYTF. Full variable domain (missing parts from reference TRBV5-4 and TRBJ1-2): ETGVTQSPTHLIKTRGQQVTLRCSSQSGHNTVSWYQQALGQGPQFIFQYYREEENGRGNFPPRFSGLQFPNYSSELNVNALELDDSALYLCASSLSGANGYTFGSGTRLTVV.

The chain combines TRBV7-9 with TRBJ2-4, with D maybe TRBD2 (5 bases). The germline V gene has CDR1 SEHNR and CDR2 FQNEAQ (reference sequence). Trimming pared 5 bases from V and 8 bases from J, leaving 22 bases between. This CDR3 contains 16 residues. The CDR3 DNA sequence: TGTGCCAGCAGCCCATTAAGGACCGACTCCGGGGACATTCAGTACTTC. Translating it yields CASSPLRTDSGDIQYF. The full variable domain, completed using reference TRBV7-9 and TRBJ2-4, is DTGVSQNPRHKITKRGQNVTFRCDPISEHNRLYWYRQTLGQGPEFLTYFQNEAQLEKSRLLSDRFSAERPKGSFSTLEIQRTEQGDSAMYLCASSPLRTDSGDIQYFGAGTRLSVL.

The CDR3 nucleotides are TGTGCCAGTAGTCCTCGGGACAGGGGCGGACCGAGCTCCTACGAGCAGTACTTC. Its translation: CASSPRDRGGPSSYEQYF. The chain has TRBV19 and TRBJ2-7; TRBD1 aligns across 10 bases. The CDR3 consists of 18 residues. V trimming: 5 bases; J trimming: 0 bases; junction bases outside the gene matches: 13. The germline CDR1 and CDR2 sequences are LNHDA and SQIVND (reference sequence). The complete variable domain, with remaining parts taken from reference TRBV19 and TRBJ2-7, reads DGGITQSPKYLFRKEGQNVTLSCEQNLNHDAMYWYRQDPGQGLRLIYYSQIVNDFQKGDIAEGYSVSREKKESFPLTVTSAQKNPTAFYLCASSPRDRGGPSSYEQYFGPGTRLTVT.

The chain links TRBV5-6 to TRBJ2-6, with 7 bases aligning to TRBD1. The CDR3 has 17 residues. After removal of 3 bases from V and 3 bases from J, the junction contained 9 bases not matched to a gene. CDR1 and CDR2 from the germline V gene are SGHDT and YYEEEE. The CDR3 nucleotides are TGTGCCAGCAGCTCCCGGACAGGTCTGCATGGGGCCAACGTCCTGACTTTC. Its translation: CASSSRTGLHGANVLTF.

The table lists this clone with a count of one. The chain carries TRBV10-2 and TRBJ2-7, with 12 bases aligning to TRBD1. This CDR3 is 15 amino acids long. V lost 5 bases, J lost 5 bases, and 7 bases stayed unmatched. Germline V CDR1 and CDR2: WSHSY, SAAADI. The CDR3 DNA reads as TGCGCCAGCAGTAGACCCGGGACAGGGGGCCACGAGCAGTACTTC. It translates to CASSRPGTGGHEQYF.

The chain couples TRBV30 to TRBJ2-2, with D perhaps TRBD2 (6 bases). The CDR3 spans 15 residues. CDR1 GTSNPN and CDR2 SVGIG come from the germline V gene (reference sequence). Trimming shortened V by 3 bases and J by 1 base, and 12 bases separated the two germline ends. CDR3 bases: TGTGCCTGGAGCGGAGGAGGGCTGAACACCGGGGAGCTGTTTTTT. It encodes CAWSGGGLNTGELFF.

This sequence joins TRBV6-6 and TRBJ1-4, with D possibly matching TRBD1 (5 bases). The V end was cut by 5 bases, the J end by 5 bases, with 15 bases between. Germline V gene data show CDR1 as MNHNY and CDR2 as SVGAGI (reference sequence). The CDR3 spans 15 residues. The DNA of the CDR3 is TGTGCCAGCAGTCTCGCGGGACCAAGGAATGAAAAACTGTTTTTT. Its translation: CASSLAGPRNEKLFF.

This rearrangement joins TRBV5-1 to TRBJ2-7, with 10 bases that match TRBD2. There are 14 residues in the CDR3. V lost 3 bases and J lost 2; bases outside the gene matches: 2. Germline values: CDR1 SGHRS, CDR2 YFSETQ. In nucleotides, the CDR3 is TGCGCCAGCAGCTCTAGCGGGAGCACCTACGAGCAGTACTTC. This gives the protein CASSSSGSTYEQYF.

The V and J genes are TRBV11-2 and TRBJ2-7; TRBD1 is a possible D gene (5 bases). The CDR3 runs to 15 residues. Trimming removed 2 bases at V and 5 bases at J, with 16 bases between. The germline CDR1 and CDR2 sequences are SGHAT and FQNNGV. This chain's CDR3 is CASSLSVSRVDEQYF. CDR3 nucleotides: TGTGCCAGCAGCTTATCTGTCAGCAGGGTGGACGAGCAGTACTTC. Full variable domain (remainder filled in from reference TRBV11-2 and TRBJ2-7): EAGVAQSPRYKIIEKRQSVAFWCNPISGHATLYWYQQILGQGPKLLIQFQNNGVVDDSQLPKDRFSAERLKGVDSTLKIQPAKLEDSAVYLCASSLSVSRVDEQYFGPGTRLTVT.

J is TRBJ2-7 and V is TRBV5-5, with TRBD2 as a possible D gene (6 bases). Germline CDR1 SGHKS, CDR2 YYEKEE (reference sequence). The CDR3 runs 16 residues. The V end lost 7 bases, the J end lost 0 bases, and 20 bases lay between the germline ends. The DNA of the CDR3 is TGTGCCAGCCACTACACCGGGACTTTGAGCTCCTACGAGCAGTACTTC. It yields the protein CASHYTGTLSSYEQYF.

The CDR3, as DNA: TGTGCCAGCAGCTTGGATCTGGTCGGCTACAATGAGCAGTTCTTC. It encodes CASSLDLVGYNEQFF. The chain employs TRBV5-4 and TRBJ2-1; no firm D call. V lost 0 bases to trimming and J lost 3 bases, with 10 bases between them. The CDR3 totals 15 residues. Germline CDR1 and CDR2: SGHNT and YYREEE (reference sequence).

The chain combines TRBV7-3 with TRBJ1-2, with 7 bases matching TRBD1. V lost 8 bases and J lost 7; bases outside the gene matches: 10. Germline V lookup: CDR1 SGHTA, CDR2 FQGTGA. The CDR3 spans 13 residues. CDR3 sequence (DNA): TGTGCCAGCGCCAACTGGGACAGCGCTGGCTACACCTTC. Encoded protein: CASANWDSAGYTF.

The chain recombines TRBV11-3 with TRBJ2-2; no firm D call. Trimming left V 5 bases short and J 3 bases short, with 13 bases between. Germline loops: CDR1 SGHNT, CDR2 YENEEA. The CDR3 runs 15 residues. The CDR3 here is CASSLNSGYTGELFF. CDR3 coding DNA: TGTGCCAGCAGCCTCAACTCAGGCTACACCGGGGAGCTGTTTTTT.

The chain carries TRBV28 and TRBJ2-5; 8 bases line up with TRBD2. The CDR3 has 15 amino acids. Germline CDR1 reads MDHEN; CDR2 reads SYDVKM. After removal of 6 bases from V and 3 bases from J, the junction contained 9 bases not matched to a gene. CDR3 in amino acids: CASRLPGLGKETQYF. The CDR3 region has the DNA TGTGCCAGCAGATTGCCGGGACTAGGGAAAGAGACCCAGTACTTC.

This clone was observed a few times. The V and J genes are TRBV30 and TRBJ2-1; 8 bases match TRBD2. Per germline, CDR1 GTSNPN and CDR2 SVGIG (reference sequence). V gave up 7 bases and J gave up 6 bases; unmatched junction bases: 5. The CDR3 consists of 12 residues. The CDR3 DNA is TGTGCCTCTCTAGCGGGCGGCAATGAGCAGTTCTTC. Amino acid sequence: CASLAGGNEQFF.

The V call is TRBV2, the J call TRBJ2-1, with 9 bases lining up with TRBD2. V shed 3 bases and J 2 bases; nucleotides not matched to a gene: 2. The CDR3 has 15 residues. The germline gives CDR1 SNHLY, CDR2 FYNNEI. CDR3 DNA sequence: TGTGCCAGCAGTGATAGCGGGAGCACCTACAATGAGCAGTTCTTC. This codes for CASSDSGSTYNEQFF.

The chain links TRBV28 to TRBJ2-3, with a tentative D call TRBD2 (6 bases). The CDR3 runs to 17 residues. Germline V gives CDR1 MDHEN, CDR2 SYDVKM. Trimming removed 1 base from V and 0 bases from J, with 14 bases in between. The CDR3 is CASSLLTGRGSTDTQYF. DNA for the CDR3: TGTGCCAGCAGTTTATTGACGGGGCGGGGTAGCACAGATACGCAGTATTTT.